The text below deals with one TCR beta chain. This sample was included in a study of CD8 T cells in Susac syndrome. The CDR3 runs to 14 residues. Germline V gene lookup returns CDR1 MDHEN and CDR2 SYDVKM. V dropped 8 bases and J dropped 5 bases, with 16 bases sitting between them. Random hexamers served to reverse transcribe about 0.5 to 1 ug RNA. Amplification of the TCR beta CDR3 was carried out by immunoSEQ multiplex PCR, which spanned a total of 54 Vbeta and 13 Jbeta segments. TCRdb reanalysed the immunoSEQ multiplex PCR reads using MiXCR and keeps one entry per CDR3 protein. Of 250,000 to 300,000 distinct CDR3 sequences listed, about 85% were seen once; the top ten hold about 0.11%. CD8+ and CD4+ T cells taken from blood had their TCR beta sequenced. Relapsing-remitting disease, either stable or active, was present in the treatment-naive patients who were the multiple sclerosis controls. It was negative isolation that provided the CD8+ and CD4+ T cells, whereas TEMRA cells were enriched by FACS.

The chain uses TRBV28 and TRBJ2-1, with D possibly matching TRBD1 (6 bases). This receptor was taken from a human donor with multiple sclerosis. Material for sequencing was CD8+ T cells from PBMCs. CDR3 residues: CASSQRGQDNEQFF. The CDR3 DNA reads as TGTGCCAGCTCACAAAGGGGACAAGACAATGAGCAGTTCTTC.